Below are 20 T cell receptor beta chains sequenced from a single sample in a study of CD8 T cells in Susac syndrome (dated 2019 in TCRdb). Preparation of the library involved the immunoSEQ multiplex PCR assay. RNA was extracted using the RNeasy kit, and roughly 0.5 to 1 ug of the RNA was reverse transcribed with random hexamers. TCRdb ran its own pipeline on the public reads, namely fastp trimming at Q25 and MiXCR clone calling, and kept in-frame beta chains. Records with the same CDR3 protein are collapsed into one entry carrying the most frequent genes and DNA. The sample table holds about 180,000 distinct CDR3 sequences, of which around 95% were seen once. The top ten hold about 0.093% of the sample. The sequencing input was CD4+ T cells from PBMCs. The receptor source for this set is a human donor with multiple sclerosis.

The chain carries TRBV20-1 and TRBJ2-3; D gene uncertain. The CDR3 extends over 13 amino acids. The V end lost 3 bases, the J end lost 0 bases, and 7 bases lay between the germline ends. CDR1 and CDR2 (germline): DFQATT, SNEGSKA (reference sequence). The CDR3 protein is CSASQESTDTQYF. The CDR3 nucleotides are TGCAGTGCTAGCCAGGAGAGCACAGATACGCAGTATTTT.

The chain is built from TRBV3-1 and TRBJ2-1; 13 bases fit TRBD2. After removal of 1 base from V and 7 bases from J, the junction contained 10 bases not matched to a gene. This CDR3 comprises 18 residues. CDR1 and CDR2 from the germline V gene are LGHDT and YNNKEL (reference sequence). The CDR3 DNA is TGTGCCAGCAGCCAAGGGGATCCGGGACTAGCGGGGAAGAATGAGCAGTTCTTC. Translation gives CASSQGDPGLAGKNEQFF.

V is TRBV5-1 and J is TRBJ1-2; D not resolved. The V end was cut by 5 bases, the J end by 8 bases, with 19 bases between. CDR1 is SGHRS and CDR2 is YFSETQ in the germline V gene. The CDR3 runs 14 residues. In DNA form, the CDR3 reads TGCGCCAGCAGGCTGACCACAACCTGGGAGGGCTACACCTTC. It is translated as CASRLTTTWEGYTF. The entire variable domain, with the rest obtained from reference TRBV5-1 and TRBJ1-2, is as follows: KAGVTQTPRYLIKTRGQQVTLSCSPISGHRSVSWYQQTPGQGLQFLFEYFSETQRNKGNFPGRFSGRQFSNSRSEMNVSTLELGDSALYLCASRLTTTWEGYTFGSGTRLTVV.

The chain combines TRBV20-1 with TRBJ2-7; tentatively, D is TRBD1 (6 bases). Trimming took off 2 bases at V and 0 bases at J, with 26 bases between the two ends. CDR3 length: 19 amino acids. CDR1 and CDR2 from the germline V gene are DFQATT and SNEGSKA (reference sequence). CDR3 loop: CSARQNRVLVPSSSYEQYF. CDR3 nucleotide sequence: TGCAGTGCTAGACAGAACAGGGTCCTCGTTCCCTCTAGCTCCTACGAGCAGTACTTC.

This clonotype was found a few times. The rearrangement joins TRBV23-1 to TRBJ1-1, with unresolved D. TRBV23-1 is placed among ORFs of uncertain function. CDR3 size: 14 residues. Trimming pared 6 bases from V and 0 bases from J, leaving 11 bases between. The CDR3 loop reads CASSPGRLNTEAFF. As DNA, the CDR3 is TGCGCCAGCAGCCCCGGACGGTTGAACACTGAAGCTTTCTTT.

The V gene is TRBV5-4, the J gene TRBJ1-5, with D possibly matching TRBD1 (6 bases). Trimming removed 4 bases from V and 4 bases from J, with 12 bases in between. The germline gives CDR1 SGHNT, CDR2 YYREEE (reference sequence). The CDR3 length is 14 residues. CDR3 loop: CASSIQGQNQPQHF. The CDR3 bases are TGTGCCAGCAGCATACAGGGTCAAAATCAGCCCCAGCATTTT.

V gene TRBV12-3 or TRBV12-4 combines with J gene TRBJ1-2; possible D gene TRBD1, 6 bases. Trimming cost V 4 bases and J 6 bases, with 12 bases left between them. The CDR3 has 13 residues. CDR3 DNA sequence: TGTGCCAGCAGTTCCACAGGGTTTCATGGCTACACCTTC. This encodes CASSSTGFHGYTF.

V usage is TRBV29-1 and J usage is TRBJ2-3; 8 positions match TRBD1. Germline lookup yields CDR1 SQVTM and CDR2 ANQGSEA. V was pared by 4 bases and J by 2 bases, with 5 bases of the junction left unmatched. The CDR3 contains 14 residues. CDR3 sequence: CSVGGTGSTDTQYF. CDR3 nucleotide sequence: TGCAGCGTTGGGGGGACAGGCTCCACAGATACGCAGTATTTT.

The chain is built from TRBV5-4 and TRBJ2-1; TRBD2 agrees at 13 bases. CDR3 length: 14 residues. Per the germline V gene, CDR1 is SGHNT and CDR2 is YYREEE (reference sequence). V lost 5 bases, J lost 6 bases, and 2 bases stayed unmatched. The CDR3 loop is CASRLAGGPNEQFF. The CDR3, as DNA: TGTGCCAGCAGACTAGCGGGGGGGCCCAATGAGCAGTTCTTC.

V and J are TRBV30 and TRBJ1-2; D remains ambiguous. CDR1 is GTSNPN and CDR2 is SVGIG in the germline V gene (reference sequence). The CDR3 is made up of 11 amino acids. Trimming removed 7 bases from V and 6 bases from J, with 12 bases in between. The CDR3 spells CASSPRNGYTF. The CDR3 DNA follows: TGTGCCTCTTCCCCCAGGAATGGCTACACCTTC.

The rearrangement links TRBV12-3 or TRBV12-4 to TRBJ1-1; D remains ambiguous. This CDR3 has 12 residues. V was trimmed by 0 bases and J by 3 bases, leaving 2 bases between them. The CDR3 DNA is TGTGCCAGCAGTTTAGCGGACACTGAAGCTTTCTTT. Protein: CASSLADTEAFF.

The rearrangement joins TRBV20-1 to TRBJ2-1; weak D call: TRBD2 (5 bases). V shed 6 bases and J shed 5 bases, with 26 bases lying between them. CDR1 is DFQATT, CDR2 SNEGSKA, per germline (reference sequence). This CDR3 spans 17 amino acids. The CDR3 protein is CSARTLGHGWWDNEQFF. The CDR3 DNA is TGCAGTGCACGGACTCTAGGGCATGGTTGGTGGGACAATGAGCAGTTCTTC.

This sequence joins TRBV30 and TRBJ2-3, with a possible D match to TRBD2 (5 bases). Trimming removed 2 bases at V and 1 base at J, with 13 bases between. The V gene's germline CDR1 is GTSNPN and CDR2 SVGIG (reference sequence). This CDR3 contains 15 residues. CDR3 nucleotides: TGTGCCTGGAGTACAAGGCGGGCCGGCACAGATACGCAGTATTTT. Translated, it gives CAWSTRRAGTDTQYF.

V gene TRBV14 combines with J gene TRBJ2-5; TRBD1 is a possible D gene (6 bases). The CDR3 is 17 amino acids. Trimming cost V 2 bases and J 3 bases, with 19 bases left between them. Germline loops: CDR1 SGHDN, CDR2 FVKESK. CDR3 DNA: TGTGCCAGCAGCCAAAGACCCTACCCGGGACAAGAAGAGACCCAGTACTTC. This encodes CASSQRPYPGQEETQYF. The full variable domain, its missing parts supplied by reference TRBV14 and TRBJ2-5, is EAGVTQFPSHSVIEKGQTVTLRCDPISGHDNLYWYRRVMGKEIKFLLHFVKESKQDESGMPNNRFLAERTGGTYSTLKVQPAELEDSGVYFCASSQRPYPGQEETQYFGPGTRLLVL.

This clonotype was seen a handful of times. The V and J genes are TRBV15 and TRBJ2-3; D unclear. V was shortened by 5 bases and J by 0 bases, with 3 bases between the two germline ends. The germline V gene encodes CDR1 LNHNV and CDR2 YYDKDF (reference sequence). This CDR3 contains 12 residues. The CDR3 nucleotides are TGTGCCACCAGCCGAAGCACAGATACGCAGTATTTT. It yields the protein CATSRSTDTQYF.

J is TRBJ2-7 and V is TRBV4-3; D unclear. V lost 1 base and J 5 bases, leaving 15 bases between the germline ends. Germline assignment: CDR1 LGHNA and CDR2 YSLEER. This CDR3 region has 15 residues. CDR3 sequence (DNA): TGCGCCAGCAGCCAAGTTGCGCGGCCTACTGACGAGCAGTACTTC. The encoded protein is CASSQVARPTDEQYF.

The rearrangement uses TRBV2 and TRBJ2-7; D gene uncertain. The germline V gene encodes CDR1 SNHLY and CDR2 FYNNEI. Between the trimmed V and J ends, which lost 6 bases and 2 bases, there was a span of 8 bases. The CDR3 loop spans 12 amino acids. The CDR3 reads CASSRVTYEQYF. The CDR3 coding sequence is TGTGCCAGCAGCCGGGTCACCTACGAGCAGTACTTC.

This chain links TRBV27 with TRBJ2-1, with a weak D call TRBD1 (6 bases). The CDR3 contains 16 residues. The V end lost 5 bases, the J end lost 5 bases, and 19 bases lay between the germline ends. Germline loops: CDR1 MNHEY, CDR2 SMNVEV (reference sequence). Written as DNA, the CDR3 is TGTGCCAGCAGTAATTCGGACAGCAAAGTAAACAATGAGCAGTTCTTC. It codes for CASSNSDSKVNNEQFF.

The chain links TRBV30 to TRBJ2-5; D gene unclear. The V gene's germline CDR1 is GTSNPN and CDR2 SVGIG (reference sequence). V lost 1 base to trimming and J lost 3 bases, with 9 bases between them. The CDR3 covers 13 residues. The CDR3 protein is CAWSDRPKETQYF. The CDR3, as DNA: TGTGCCTGGAGTGATAGACCGAAAGAGACCCAGTACTTC.

The V gene is TRBV3-1, the J gene TRBJ2-7; D might be TRBD2 (5 bases). CDR3 length: 14 amino acids. Germline assignment: CDR1 LGHDT and CDR2 YNNKEL (reference sequence). The V end lost 7 bases, the J end lost 6 bases, and 19 bases lay between the germline ends. In DNA, the CDR3 is TGTGCCAGCACCCAGTCACAATCGGCGGGCGAGCAGTACTTC. It yields the protein CASTQSQSAGEQYF.